This is a list of T cell receptor beta chains from one sample in a study of blood T cell repertoires in COVID-19. Produced via immunoSEQ multiplex PCR; TCRdb's table is partial and in-frame only. Of 240,000 or so clones in the sample, about 82% are singletons; the top ten hold around an eighth. The sequencing sample was made of peripheral blood. The receptor set was obtained from a man at least 80 years old with acute or convalescent COVID-19. Both conserved end residues are part of each CDR3. Each record gives: V gene, J gene, CDR3 length, clone size, D gene, CDR3 DNA, CDR3 protein. The D gene is left open where the match is weak. Size tells how often a clone was seen (once, few, many) or the class of an expanded clone, and some rows leave it out.

TRBV3-1/TRBV3-2	TRBJ2-7	12	.	.	TGTGCCAGCAGCACACCAGGGGACGAGCAGTACTTC	CASSTPGDEQYF
TRBV14	TRBJ2-1	17	.	TRBD1	TGTGCCAGCAGCCACCCCTCCGGGACAGGGGGCCACAATGAGCAGTTCTTC	CASSHPSGTGGHNEQFF
TRBV7-8	TRBJ1-4	15	.	TRBD1	TGTGCCAGCAGCCGGGACAGGTCAACTAATGAAAAACTGTTTTTT	CASSRDRSTNEKLFF
TRBV5-4	TRBJ2-3	15	.	TRBD1	TGTGCCAGCAGCTTGTGGTTACAGGGGGCAGATACGCAGTATTTT	CASSLWLQGADTQYF
TRBV7-3	TRBJ1-1	14	once	TRBD1	TGTGCCAGCAGCCTTGACAGGGACAGCACTGAAGCTTTCTTT	CASSLDRDSTEAFF
TRBV2	TRBJ2-5	14	.	.	TGTGCCAGCACCCAGGAGGGGGGGCTAGATCCTGCGCACTTC	CASTQEGGLDPAHF
TRBV5-8	TRBJ1-3	17	.	TRBD1	TGTGCCAGCAGCCCGCCGGGACAGGGTATTCCTGGAAACACCATATATTTT	CASSPPGQGIPGNTIYF
TRBV4-1	TRBJ2-7	20	.	TRBD2	TGCGCCAGCAGCCTCGCATGGGGCGAGGGACTAGCGGGTTCGACCGACGAGCAGTACTTC	CASSLAWGEGLAGSTDEQYF
TRBV19	TRBJ1-2	14	.	.	TGTGCCAGTAGTACGCAGGCGGGCCTTGGAGGCTACACCTTC	CASSTQAGLGGYTF
TRBV6-5	TRBJ1-2	14	once	TRBD1	TGTGCCAGCGAGGGACAGCGAATTTACTATGGCTACACCTTC	CASEGQRIYYGYTF
TRBV7-8	TRBJ2-1	15	.	TRBD2	TGTGCCAGCAGCACGCTAGCGGGGGGCCAGAATGAGCAGTTCTTC	CASSTLAGGQNEQFF
TRBV27	TRBJ2-7	15	.	.	TGTGCCAGCAGTCCGGTCGCCGTATCGGGCTACGAGCAGTACTTC	CASSPVAVSGYEQYF
TRBV19	TRBJ1-4	13	.	.	TGTGCCAGTAAGGACGGGGGGACTGAAAAACTGTTTTTT	CASKDGGTEKLFF
TRBV5-1	TRBJ1-4	15	few	.	TGCGCCAGCAGCTGGGGGCGGAGTGCTAATGAAAAACTGTTTTTT	CASSWGRSANEKLFF
TRBV7-2	TRBJ1-5	13	once	.	TGTGCCAGCAGCTTGTGGGAGGGTCAGCCCCAGCATTTT	CASSLWEGQPQHF
TRBV14	TRBJ2-3	13	.	.	TGTGCCAGCAGCCCCTCCCTCACGGGTACGCAGTATTTT	CASSPSLTGTQYF
TRBV18	TRBJ2-7	14	.	TRBD1	TGTGCCAGCTCACCGGGACAGGGTGACTACGAGCAGTACTTC	CASSPGQGDYEQYF
TRBV5-1	TRBJ2-5	13	.	.	TGCGCCAGCAGCTTGACAGGGCGGGAGACCCAGTACTTC	CASSLTGRETQYF
TRBV6-5	TRBJ1-2	15	.	.	TGTGCCAGCAGTTACTCGAATACGGGGAGCTATGGCTACACCTTC	CASSYSNTGSYGYTF
TRBV4-2	TRBJ2-1	18	.	TRBD2	TGTGCCAGCAGCCAAGAGGGACTAGCGGGAGGCCCGGGGGATGAGCAGTTCTTC	CASSQEGLAGGPGDEQFF
TRBV28	TRBJ1-2	15	.	.	TGTGCCAGCACCTCCCCGGGGGGGGCCAGGGGCGGCTACACCTTC	CASTSPGGARGGYTF
TRBV10-3	TRBJ2-7	14	.	TRBD1	TGTGCCATCAGTCAAGGGGGCGGAATTTACGAGCAGTACTTC	CAISQGGGIYEQYF
TRBV4-2	TRBJ2-7	13	.	TRBD1	TGTGCCAGCAGCCAAGAAGGGGGCTCAGCGCAGTACTTC	CASSQEGGSAQYF
TRBV18	TRBJ1-1	14	.	.	TGTGCCAGCTCACAAGACAGACTGAACACTGAAGCTTTCTTT	CASSQDRLNTEAFF
TRBV21-1	TRBJ2-7	15	.	.	TGTGCCAGCAGCAAATCGAAGGCAGGCTGCTACGAGCAGTACTTC	CASSKSKAGCYEQYF
TRBV7-8	TRBJ1-2	14	.	TRBD1	TGTGCCAGCAGCCCCCGGGACAGTTCCTATGGCTACACCTTC	CASSPRDSSYGYTF
TRBV10-1	TRBJ1-6	16	.	.	TGCGCCAGCAGTGGAGGAGGGAAGGTTCTCGGTTCACCCCTCCACTTT	CASSGGGKVLGSPLHF
TRBV6-6	TRBJ2-7	15	.	TRBD1	TGTGCCAGCAGACACCGAGGACAGGGGTCCAACGAGCAGTACTTC	CASRHRGQGSNEQYF
TRBV29-1	TRBJ2-7	15	.	TRBD2	TGCAGCGTAGGGACTAGCGGGAGTACTCGGGGCGAGCAGTACTTC	CSVGTSGSTRGEQYF
TRBV10-3	TRBJ1-1	14	.	.	TGTGCCATCAGCCTGACACAGTTATCCACTGAAGCTTTCTTT	CAISLTQLSTEAFF
TRBV4-2	TRBJ2-3	19	.	TRBD2	TGTGCCAGCAGGTCCCCCTCGGGGGGTACATTACTAAGCACAGATACGCAGTATTTT	CASRSPSGGTLLSTDTQYF
TRBV7-2	TRBJ2-3	13	.	.	TGTGCCAGCAGCTTAGGAGGGTTTAATACGCAGTATTTT	CASSLGGFNTQYF
TRBV23-1	TRBJ1-2	14	.	TRBD1	TGCGCCAGCAGTCAGGGACAGAGCTTCTATGGCTACACCTTC	CASSQGQSFYGYTF
TRBV6-5	TRBJ1-1	14	.	.	TGTGCCAGCATCCCTACCGCAGGGTCCCCTGAAGCTTTCTTT	CASIPTAGSPEAFF
TRBV9	TRBJ2-2	16	.	.	TGTGCCAGCAGCGTGGGGTCGAGGGCGAACACCGGGGAGCTGTTTTTT	CASSVGSRANTGELFF
TRBV7-8	TRBJ1-5	16	few	.	TGTGCCAGCAGCCTCCGACAGTCTTTCACCAATCAGCCCCAGCATTTT	CASSLRQSFTNQPQHF
TRBV28	TRBJ1-5	17	.	.	TGTGCCAGCAGTTTCCCCCCCGGGAGAGGTAGCAATCAGCCCCAGCATTTT	CASSFPPGRGSNQPQHF